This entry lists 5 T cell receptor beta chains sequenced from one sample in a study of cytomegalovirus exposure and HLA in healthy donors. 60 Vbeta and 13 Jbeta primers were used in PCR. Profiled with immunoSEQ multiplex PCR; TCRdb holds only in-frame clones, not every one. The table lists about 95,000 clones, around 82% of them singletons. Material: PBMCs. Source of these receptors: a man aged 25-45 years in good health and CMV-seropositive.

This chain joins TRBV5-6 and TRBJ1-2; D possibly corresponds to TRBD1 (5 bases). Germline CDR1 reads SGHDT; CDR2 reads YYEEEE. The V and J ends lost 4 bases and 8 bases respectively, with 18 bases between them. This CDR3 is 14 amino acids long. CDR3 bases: TGTGCCAGCAGCCCCCCGGAGGGGCGTTTGGGCTACACCTTC. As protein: CASSPPEGRLGYTF.

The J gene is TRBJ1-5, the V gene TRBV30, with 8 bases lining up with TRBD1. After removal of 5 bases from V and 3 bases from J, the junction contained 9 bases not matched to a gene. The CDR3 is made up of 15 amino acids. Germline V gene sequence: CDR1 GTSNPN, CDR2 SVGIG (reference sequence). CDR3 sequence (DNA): TGTGCCTGGGACGTTGACAGGGGCCCCAATCAGCCCCAGCATTTT. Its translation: CAWDVDRGPNQPQHF.

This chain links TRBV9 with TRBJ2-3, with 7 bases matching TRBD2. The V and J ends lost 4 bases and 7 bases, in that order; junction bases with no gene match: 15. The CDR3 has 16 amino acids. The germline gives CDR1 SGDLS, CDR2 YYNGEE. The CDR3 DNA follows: TGTGCCAGCAGCCCCGAGTCTGGCGGGAGAATATATACGCAGTATTTT. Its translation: CASSPESGGRIYTQYF.

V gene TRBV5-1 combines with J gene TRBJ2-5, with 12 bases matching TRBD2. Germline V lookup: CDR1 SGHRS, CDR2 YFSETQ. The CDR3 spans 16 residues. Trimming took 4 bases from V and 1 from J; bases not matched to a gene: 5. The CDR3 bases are TGCGCCAGCAGCACTGGACTAGCGGGACCCCAAGAGACCCAGTACTTC. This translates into CASSTGLAGPQETQYF.

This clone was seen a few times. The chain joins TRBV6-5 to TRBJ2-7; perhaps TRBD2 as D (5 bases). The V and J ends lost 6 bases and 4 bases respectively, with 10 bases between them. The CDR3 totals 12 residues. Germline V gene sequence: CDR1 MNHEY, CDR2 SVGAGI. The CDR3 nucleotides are TGTGCCAGCAGCTCCACTAGGTACGAGCAGTACTTC. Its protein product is CASSSTRYEQYF.